Described below is a single T cell receptor beta chain sequence and its context. The source of the sample is a study of technical replicates of blood from several donors. TCRdb keeps only in-frame clones here, not all; method: immunoSEQ multiplex PCR. In the table there are tens of thousands of clones, 98% of which are singletons. The junction had 5 bases not matched to a gene; V was cut back by 3 bases and J by 4 bases. Germline V CDR1 and CDR2: LNHDA, SQIVND (reference sequence). The CDR3 extends over 15 amino acids. This sequence joins TRBV19 and TRBJ2-1; 8 bases are shared with TRBD2. The specimen was T cells isolated from PBMCs. The clonotype comes from a human donor in good health. CDR3 in amino acids: CASSMSSGFYNEQFF. The CDR3, as DNA: TGTGCCAGTAGTATGTCTAGCGGGTTTTACAATGAGCAGTTCTTC.